The 10 T cell receptor beta chains in this list originate from one sample, sequenced in a study of CD8 T cells in ankylosing spondylitis. TCRdb recomputed calls from the 5' RACE reads with MiXCR, one row per CDR3 protein. The data contain 230,000 or so distinct CDR3 sequences, 18% of them seen just once; the ten biggest clones take up around 30%. Sequencing was done on a sample of blood, either unsorted or a sorted T cell fraction (not recorded which). The receptors were sampled from a male donor with ankylosing spondylitis or in good health (not recorded which).

This sequence joins TRBV29-1 and TRBJ2-5, with D tentatively TRBD1 (6 bases). The CDR3 consists of 14 residues. CDR1 and CDR2 (germline): SQVTM, ANQGSEA. Trimming removed 4 bases from V and 2 bases from J, with 14 bases in between. The CDR3 loop is CSVVARDTQETQYF. DNA of the CDR3: TGCAGCGTTGTGGCCCGGGACACACAAGAGACCCAGTACTTC.

In its sample, this clonotype was seen a few times. The chain links TRBV15 to TRBJ2-2; possible D gene TRBD2, 6 bases. Per germline, CDR1 LNHNV and CDR2 YYDKDF (reference sequence). The CDR3 has 14 amino acids. The germline V and J ends were trimmed by 9 bases and 0 bases, with 11 bases remaining between them. The CDR3 coding sequence is TGTGCCACAGCCGGGACTCCGAACACCGGGGAGCTGTTTTTT. This encodes CATAGTPNTGELFF. Together with reference TRBV15 and TRBJ2-2, the CDR3 gives the full variable domain: DAMVIQNPRYQVTQFGKPVTLSCSQTLNHNVMYWYQQKSSQAPKLLFHYYDKDFNNEADTPDNFQSRRPNTSFCFLDIRSPGLGDTAMYLCATAGTPNTGELFFGEGSRLTVL.

The CDR3 bases are TGTGCCAGCAGCTTACTGGCGGGCCCCTGCAATGAGCAGTTCTTC. It specifies CASSLLAGPCNEQFF. The V gene is TRBV11-2, the J gene TRBJ2-1; perhaps TRBD2 as D (5 bases). The CDR3 is made up of 15 amino acids. V lost 2 bases and J lost 6, with 14 bases in between. Germline-derived CDR1 and CDR2 are SGHAT and FQNNGV.

The sample holds a few counts of this clonotype. The genes are TRBV27 and TRBJ2-1; 8 bases are shared with TRBD2. The CDR3 length is 16 residues. Looked up from germline, CDR1 is MNHEY and CDR2 is SMNVEV (reference sequence). J lost 6 bases, V lost 5 bases, and 12 bases had no gene match. The CDR3 DNA is TGTGCCAGCAGTCCGAGCGACCGTCTAGCGGGCAATGAGCAGTTCTTC. Residues: CASSPSDRLAGNEQFF.

The chain couples TRBV20-1 to TRBJ2-1; weak D call: TRBD2 (6 bases). The V end lost 5 bases, the J end lost 7 bases, and 18 bases lay between the germline ends. Germline-derived CDR1 and CDR2 are DFQATT and SNEGSKA (reference sequence). The CDR3 extends over 14 amino acids. CDR3 DNA sequence: TGCAGTGCTCCCCATCGCGGGGTATTAAATGAGCAGTTCTTC. Amino acid sequence: CSAPHRGVLNEQFF.

This clonotype has a handful of counts. The CDR3 protein is CASSHENQETQYF. The DNA for the CDR3 is TGTGCCAGCAGCCACGAAAACCAAGAGACCCAGTACTTC. This sequence joins TRBV3-1 and TRBJ2-5; D gene ambiguous. V lost 3 bases, J lost 0 bases, and 5 bases lay in between. Germline loops: CDR1 LGHDT, CDR2 YNNKEL (reference sequence). This CDR3 contains 13 residues.

This clonotype was detected ten times or more. The chain is built from TRBV7-9 and TRBJ2-2; D may be TRBD2 (6 bases). The CDR3 spans 17 residues. CDR1 and CDR2 (germline): SEHNR, FQNEAQ (reference sequence). V was shortened by 2 bases and J by 0 bases, with 13 bases between the two germline ends. CDR3 coding DNA: TGTGCCAGCAGCTTAAGGAGAGGGGAGGCGAACACCGGGGAGCTGTTTTTT. Translating gives CASSLRRGEANTGELFF.

Ten or more counts support this clonotype. The chain combines TRBV12-5 with TRBJ2-3; TRBD2 aligns across 8 bases. The ends lost 2 bases at V and 4 bases at J; junction bases unmatched: 8. CDR1 and CDR2 from the germline V gene are LGHNT and FRNRAP. The CDR3 totals 16 residues. The CDR3 DNA reads TGTGCTAGTGGTTTGACCAGCGGGAGAGGGGCAGATACGCAGTATTTT. Its protein is CASGLTSGRGADTQYF.

In its sample, this clonotype was seen a few times. This chain uses TRBV10-3 with TRBJ1-2; D ambiguous. The germline V gene has CDR1 ENHRY and CDR2 SYGVKD. This CDR3 is 15 amino acids long. V dropped 0 bases and J dropped 8 bases, with 16 bases sitting between them. CDR3 sequence: CAISESKLAGGGYTF. CDR3 DNA sequence: TGTGCCATCAGTGAGTCCAAATTGGCAGGCGGAGGCTACACCTTC.

This clonotype occurred a few times. The chain links TRBV14 to TRBJ2-7, with D possibly matching TRBD1 (6 bases). V lost 2 bases and J lost 3, with 14 bases in between. CDR1 is SGHDN, CDR2 FVKESK, per germline. This CDR3 contains 15 residues. CDR3 region: CASSQYRDTFYEQYF. For the CDR3, the DNA is TGTGCCAGCAGCCAATACCGGGACACCTTCTACGAGCAGTACTTC. The variable domain in full, with the rest retrieved from reference TRBV14 and TRBJ2-7, is EAGVTQFPSHSVIEKGQTVTLRCDPISGHDNLYWYRRVMGKEIKFLLHFVKESKQDESGMPNNRFLAERTGGTYSTLKVQPAELEDSGVYFCASSQYRDTFYEQYFGPGTRLTVT.